Given below is one T cell receptor beta chain in context. Its antigen is currently unknown. The CDR3 length is 15 residues. The J segment lost 6 bases and the V segment lost 2 bases, leaving 6 bases of the junction unmatched. Germline CDR1 is MNHEY and CDR2 is SVGAGI. The entry originates in a study of shared clonotypes between healthy human individuals. Study overall: The cohort comprised a couple of women and a few men. Their ages spanned 18 to 49 years.

Points from the study as a whole: Among donors, clonotype sharing was expected to be affected by sequencing depth. Non-shared clonotypes had lower generation probabilities than clonotypes shared by all four sorted-subset donors. A small donor pool kept down the genetic and exposure-history diversity that was represented.

Profiled with immunoSEQ multiplex PCR; TCRdb holds only in-frame clones, not every one. The table shows under 2.5 million clones, with 80% to 95% occurring only once. The TCR was taken from a man between 18 and 35 years old in good health. Some clones in this sample may be carry-over from other donors' samples. V is TRBV6-5 and J is TRBJ2-1, with 8 bases identical to TRBD2. The material sequenced was naive CD4+ T cells from PBMCs. The subset here: CD45RA+ positively selected. CDR3 nucleotides: TGTGCCAGCAGTTACCACGGGGGGGGTGGCAATGAGCAGTTCTTC. This sequence encodes CASSYHGGGGNEQFF.